The present T cell receptor (beta chain) was sequenced within a study of graft-versus-host responses after intestinal transplantation. On the study more broadly: Transplant recipients had multivisceral, liver-intestinal, or isolated intestinal grafts.

The study's findings and limits: Circulating GvH clone levels at their peak were associated with HvG declines (early post-transplant).

Investigators treated the graft tissue so that it released intraepithelial and lamina propria lymphocytes. Libraries were prepared by immunoSEQ multiplex PCR; TCRdb keeps only in-frame clonotypes and omits some of them. The sample lists thousands of clones; roughly 78% were seen once. Turning to this clone: The antigen is not known.

The sequence came from a human patient who received an intestinal transplant, so some T cells may come from the graft donor. The specimen comprised ileum tissue, sampled 17 days after transplant.

CDR3 in amino acids: CASSFRQGYEQYV. The CDR3, as DNA: TGTGCCAGCAGCTTCAGACAGGGGTACGAGCAGTACGTC. The gene calls are TRBV7-9 and TRBJ2-7; 8 bases line up with TRBD1. V lost 3 bases, J lost 4 bases, and 2 bases stayed unmatched. This CDR3 comprises 13 residues. Germline loops: CDR1 SEHNR, CDR2 FQNEAQ (reference sequence).